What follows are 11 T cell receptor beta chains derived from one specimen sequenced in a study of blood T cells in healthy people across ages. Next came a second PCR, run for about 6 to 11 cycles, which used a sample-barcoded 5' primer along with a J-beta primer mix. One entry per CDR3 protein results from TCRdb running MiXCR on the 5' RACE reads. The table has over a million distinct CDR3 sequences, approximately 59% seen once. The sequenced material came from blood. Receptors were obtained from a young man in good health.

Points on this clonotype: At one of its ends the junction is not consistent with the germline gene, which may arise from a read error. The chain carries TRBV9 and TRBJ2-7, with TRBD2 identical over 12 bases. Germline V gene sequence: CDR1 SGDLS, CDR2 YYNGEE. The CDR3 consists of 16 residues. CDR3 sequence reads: CASSVASGRGYGEQYF. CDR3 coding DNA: TGTGCGAGCAGCGTTGCTAGCGGGAGGGGGTATGGCGAGCAGTACTTC.

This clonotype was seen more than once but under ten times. In DNA, the CDR3 is TGTGCCAGCAGTATGACTTCCTACGAGCAGTACTTC. This translates into CASSMTSYEQYF. V and J are TRBV6-1 and TRBJ2-7, with D unclear. CDR1 is MNHNS and CDR2 is SASEGT in the germline V gene. V was cut by 5 bases and J by 1 base, with 6 bases left in between. This CDR3 is 12 amino acids long.

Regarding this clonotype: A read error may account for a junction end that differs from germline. The CDR3 nucleotides read TGTGCCAGCAGTTTCAGCCTGCCGGGACAGGGTCTCACCGGGGGGCTGTTTTTT. Its translation: CASSFSLPGQGLTGGLFF. The chain couples TRBV12-3 or TRBV12-4 to TRBJ2-2; 9 nucleotides align to TRBD1. CDR3 length equals 18 residues.

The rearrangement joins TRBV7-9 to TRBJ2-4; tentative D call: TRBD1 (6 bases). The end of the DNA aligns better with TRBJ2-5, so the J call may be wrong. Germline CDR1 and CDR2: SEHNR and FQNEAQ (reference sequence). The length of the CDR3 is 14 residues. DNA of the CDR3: TGTGCCAGCAGCACGCCTACAGGGATGGAGACCCAGTACTTC. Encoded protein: CASSTPTGMETQYF.

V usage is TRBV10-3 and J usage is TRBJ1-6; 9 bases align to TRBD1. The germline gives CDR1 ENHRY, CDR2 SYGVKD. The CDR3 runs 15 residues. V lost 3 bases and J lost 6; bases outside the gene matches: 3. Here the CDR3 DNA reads TGTGCCATCAGTGAAGGGGACAGGGCTAATTCACCCCTCCACTTT. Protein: CAISEGDRANSPLHF.

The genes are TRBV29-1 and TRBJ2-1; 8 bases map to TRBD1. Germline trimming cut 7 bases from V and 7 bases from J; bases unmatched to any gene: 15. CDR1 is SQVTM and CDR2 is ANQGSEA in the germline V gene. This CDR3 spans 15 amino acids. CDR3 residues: CSAPSRGLSGNEQFF. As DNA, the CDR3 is TGCAGCGCCCCGAGCAGGGGGCTCTCGGGGAATGAGCAGTTCTTC.

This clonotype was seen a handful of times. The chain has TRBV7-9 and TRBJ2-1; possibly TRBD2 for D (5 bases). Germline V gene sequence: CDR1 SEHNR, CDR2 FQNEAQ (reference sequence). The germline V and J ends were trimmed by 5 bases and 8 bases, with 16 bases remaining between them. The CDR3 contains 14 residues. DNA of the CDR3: TGTGCCAGCAGCCAACTGGGAGAGGGTTATGAGCAGTTCTTC. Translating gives CASSQLGEGYEQFF. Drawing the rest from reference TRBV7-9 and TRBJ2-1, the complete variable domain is DTGVSQNPRHKITKRGQNVTFRCDPISEHNRLYWYRQTLGQGPEFLTYFQNEAQLEKSRLLSDRFSAERPKGSFSTLEIQRTEQGDSAMYLCASSQLGEGYEQFFGPGTRLTVL.

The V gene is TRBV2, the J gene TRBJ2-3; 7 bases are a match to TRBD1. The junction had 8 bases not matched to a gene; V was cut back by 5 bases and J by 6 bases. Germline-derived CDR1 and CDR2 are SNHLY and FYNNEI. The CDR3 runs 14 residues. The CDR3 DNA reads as TGTGCCAGCAGTACCCTGACAGGGACCGATACGCAGTATTTT. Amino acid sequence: CASSTLTGTDTQYF.

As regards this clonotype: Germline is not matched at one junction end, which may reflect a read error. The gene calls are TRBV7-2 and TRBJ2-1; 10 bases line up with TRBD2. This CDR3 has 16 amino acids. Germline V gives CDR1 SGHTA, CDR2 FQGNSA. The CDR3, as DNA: TGTGCCTGCAGCCAACTCAGCGGGGGGGCGTACAATGAGCAGTTCTTC. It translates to CACSQLSGGAYNEQFF.

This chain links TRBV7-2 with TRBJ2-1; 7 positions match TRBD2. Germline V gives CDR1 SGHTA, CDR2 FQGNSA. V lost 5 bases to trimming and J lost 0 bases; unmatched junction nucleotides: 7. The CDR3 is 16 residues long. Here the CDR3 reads CASSAYLAVSYNEQFF. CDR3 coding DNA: TGTGCCAGCAGCGCCTATCTAGCGGTCTCCTACAATGAGCAGTTCTTC.

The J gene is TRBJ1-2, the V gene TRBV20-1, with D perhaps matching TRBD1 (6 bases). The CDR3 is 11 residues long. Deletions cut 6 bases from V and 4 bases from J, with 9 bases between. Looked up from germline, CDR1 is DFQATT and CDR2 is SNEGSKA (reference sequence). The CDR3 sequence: CSAGGAYGYTF. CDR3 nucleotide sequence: TGCAGTGCCGGGGGGGCCTATGGCTACACCTTC.